The entry below describes one T cell receptor (beta chain). The sample is drawn from a study of cytotoxic CD8 clonotypes in ibrutinib-treated CLL. Only in-frame clones appear in the TCRdb table, and some are missing; sequencing was by immunoSEQ multiplex PCR. The sample records around 150,000 clones, about four fifths being singletons. Trimming removed 4 bases at V and 0 bases at J, with 19 bases between. This CDR3 is built from 18 residues. Germline CDR1 is SGHRS and CDR2 is YFSETQ. The sequence came from a human donor with chronic lymphocytic leukemia. The chain combines TRBV5-1 with TRBJ2-2; D remains ambiguous. Material: PBMCs, obtained after 12 months of ibrutinib treatment. The CDR3 protein is CASSERVVGLTNTGELFF. The CDR3 region has the DNA TGCGCCAGCAGCGAACGAGTGGTCGGTCTGACGAACACCGGGGAGCTGTTTTTT.